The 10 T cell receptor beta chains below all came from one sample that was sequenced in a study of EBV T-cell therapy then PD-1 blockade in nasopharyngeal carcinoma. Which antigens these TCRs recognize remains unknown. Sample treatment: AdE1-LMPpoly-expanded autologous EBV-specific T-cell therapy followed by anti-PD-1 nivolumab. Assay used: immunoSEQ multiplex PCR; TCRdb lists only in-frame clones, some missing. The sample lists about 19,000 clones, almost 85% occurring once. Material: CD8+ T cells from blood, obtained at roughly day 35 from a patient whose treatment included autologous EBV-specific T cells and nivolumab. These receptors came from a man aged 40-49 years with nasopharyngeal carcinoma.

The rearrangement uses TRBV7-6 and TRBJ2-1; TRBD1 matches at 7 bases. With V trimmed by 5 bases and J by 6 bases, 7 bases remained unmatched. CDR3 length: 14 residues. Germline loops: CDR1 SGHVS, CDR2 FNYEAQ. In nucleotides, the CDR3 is TGTGCCAGCAGCGCCCTGACAGGGACCAATGAGCAGTTCTTC. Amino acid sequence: CASSALTGTNEQFF.

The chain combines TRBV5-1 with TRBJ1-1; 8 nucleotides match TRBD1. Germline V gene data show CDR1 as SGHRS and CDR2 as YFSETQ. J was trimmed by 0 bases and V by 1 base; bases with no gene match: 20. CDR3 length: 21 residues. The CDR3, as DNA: TGCGCCAGCAGCTTGATTGTTGTCGGACAGGGAGTTTCTCTGGTGAACACTGAAGCTTTCTTT. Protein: CASSLIVVGQGVSLVNTEAFF.

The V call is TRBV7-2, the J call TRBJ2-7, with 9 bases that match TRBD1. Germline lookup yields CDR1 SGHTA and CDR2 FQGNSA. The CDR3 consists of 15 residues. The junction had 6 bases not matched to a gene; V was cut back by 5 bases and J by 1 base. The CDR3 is CASSPQGTGSYEQYF. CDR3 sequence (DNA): TGTGCCAGCAGCCCCCAAGGGACAGGGTCCTACGAGCAGTACTTC.

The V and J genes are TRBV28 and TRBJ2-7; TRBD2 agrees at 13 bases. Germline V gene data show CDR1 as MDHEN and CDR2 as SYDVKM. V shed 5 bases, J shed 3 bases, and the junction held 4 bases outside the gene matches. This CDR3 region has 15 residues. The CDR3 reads CASSPLAGGIYEQYF. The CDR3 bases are TGTGCCAGCAGTCCACTAGCGGGGGGGATCTACGAGCAGTACTTC.

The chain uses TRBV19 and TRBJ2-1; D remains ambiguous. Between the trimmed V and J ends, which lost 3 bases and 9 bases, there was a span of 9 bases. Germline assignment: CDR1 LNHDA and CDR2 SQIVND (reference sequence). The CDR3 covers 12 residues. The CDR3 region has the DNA TGTGCCAGTAGTATCGGTACAATTGAGCAGTTCTTC. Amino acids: CASSIGTIEQFF.

CDR3 protein: CASSFAVMGTGELFF. The CDR3 nucleotides are TGTGCCAGCAGCTTCGCCGTCATGGGCACCGGGGAGCTGTTTTTT. This chain uses TRBV11-2 with TRBJ2-2; D uncertain. The CDR3 sequence is 15 residues long. V was trimmed by 3 bases and J by 4 bases, leaving 12 bases between them. Germline V CDR1 and CDR2: SGHAT, FQNNGV. The full variable domain, rest sourced from reference TRBV11-2 and TRBJ2-2, is EAGVAQSPRYKIIEKRQSVAFWCNPISGHATLYWYQQILGQGPKLLIQFQNNGVVDDSQLPKDRFSAERLKGVDSTLKIQPAKLEDSAVYLCASSFAVMGTGELFFGEGSRLTVL.

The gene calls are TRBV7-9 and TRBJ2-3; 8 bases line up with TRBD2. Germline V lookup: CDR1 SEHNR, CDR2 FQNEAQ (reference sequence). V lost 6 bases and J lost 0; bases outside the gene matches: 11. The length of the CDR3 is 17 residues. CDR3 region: CASRSGRARGSTDTQYF. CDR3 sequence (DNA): TGTGCCAGCAGATCCGGGAGGGCCCGAGGGAGCACAGATACGCAGTATTTT.

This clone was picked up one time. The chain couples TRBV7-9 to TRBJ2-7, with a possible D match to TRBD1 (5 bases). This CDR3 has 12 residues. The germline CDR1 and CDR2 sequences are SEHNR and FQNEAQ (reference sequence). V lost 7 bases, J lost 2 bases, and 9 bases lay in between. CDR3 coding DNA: TGTGCCAGCACCCTAGGGGCCTACGAGCAGTACTTC. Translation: CASTLGAYEQYF.

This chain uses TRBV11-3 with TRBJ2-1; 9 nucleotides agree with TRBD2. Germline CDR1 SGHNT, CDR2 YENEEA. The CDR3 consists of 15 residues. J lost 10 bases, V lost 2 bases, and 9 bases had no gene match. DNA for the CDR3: TGTGCCAGCAGCTTAATTGGCGGGGGGGCGATGGAGCAGTTCTTC. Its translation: CASSLIGGGAMEQFF.

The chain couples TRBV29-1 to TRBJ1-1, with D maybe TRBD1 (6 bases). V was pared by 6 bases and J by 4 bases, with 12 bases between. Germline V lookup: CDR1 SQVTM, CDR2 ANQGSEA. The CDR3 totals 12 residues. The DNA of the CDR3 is TGCAGCGTCCTGACAGGATCCACTGAAGCTTTCTTT. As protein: CSVLTGSTEAFF.